This TCR beta chain was recovered during a study of STAT5B mutations in CD4+ large granular lymphocyte leukemia. The table came from immunoSEQ multiplex PCR; TCRdb's copy has only in-frame clones and leaves some out. The data contain 30,000 to 40,000 clones, around 88% of them singletons. This CDR3 has 17 residues. CDR1 SGDLS and CDR2 YYNGEE come from the germline V gene. V was shortened by 3 bases and J by 0 bases, with 15 bases between the two germline ends. The source of this sequence is a human donor in good health. This chain uses TRBV9 with TRBJ2-2; tentatively, D is TRBD1 (6 bases). Input material: CD4+ T cells from blood buffy coats. The CDR3, as DNA: TGTGCCAGCAGCGGAAACCCGGACAGAGCGAACACCGGGGAGCTGTTTTTT. Encoded protein: CASSGNPDRANTGELFF.